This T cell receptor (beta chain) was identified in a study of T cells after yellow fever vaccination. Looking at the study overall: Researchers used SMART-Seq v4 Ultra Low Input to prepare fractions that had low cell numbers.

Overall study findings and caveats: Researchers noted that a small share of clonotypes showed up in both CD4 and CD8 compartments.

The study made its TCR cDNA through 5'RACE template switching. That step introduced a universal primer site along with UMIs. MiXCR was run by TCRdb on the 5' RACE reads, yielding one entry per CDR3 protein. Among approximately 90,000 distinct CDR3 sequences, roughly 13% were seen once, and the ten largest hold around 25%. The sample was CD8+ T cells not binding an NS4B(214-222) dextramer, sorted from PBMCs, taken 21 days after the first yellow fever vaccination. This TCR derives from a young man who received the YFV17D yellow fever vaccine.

The CDR3 reads CASSLLGRENQPQHF. CDR3 bases: TGTGCCAGCAGTCTGTTAGGGCGGGAGAATCAGCCCCAGCATTTT. This chain links TRBV12-3 or TRBV12-4 with TRBJ1-5; D is undetermined. The CDR3 loop spans 15 amino acids. V was shortened by 5 bases and J by 4 bases, with 15 bases between the two germline ends.